This T cell receptor (beta chain) originates from a study of blood T cell repertoires in COVID-19. As for the study in general: Sites across the United States, Italy and Spain contributed samples from acute and convalescent COVID-19. PBMCs, B-cell-depleted T cells, or T cells provided the cDNA or gDNA that made up the material.

As handled by the study authors: The authors estimated nucleated cell counts from reference gene primer amplification. Profiling relied on immunoSEQ multiplex PCR, and the TCRdb table lists in-frame clones only, not all of them. The DNA gave D and trimming, while V, J and clone size come from that table. The profile shows 100,000 to 150,000 clones, about 88% of them singletons. Remarks on this clone: This sample includes further DNA sequences coding for the same CDR3.

The CDR3 runs to 15 residues. The V end lost 0 bases, the J end lost 0 bases, and 8 bases lay between the germline ends. The germline V gene encodes CDR1 SGDLS and CDR2 YYNGEE. The gene calls are TRBV9 and TRBJ2-3; no clear D gene. This receptor was identified in a woman of 80 years or more with acute or convalescent COVID-19. Sequencing was performed on peripheral blood. As DNA, the CDR3 is TGTGCCAGCAGCGTAGCCCCCGGGAGCACAGATACGCAGTATTTT. This translates into CASSVAPGSTDTQYF.